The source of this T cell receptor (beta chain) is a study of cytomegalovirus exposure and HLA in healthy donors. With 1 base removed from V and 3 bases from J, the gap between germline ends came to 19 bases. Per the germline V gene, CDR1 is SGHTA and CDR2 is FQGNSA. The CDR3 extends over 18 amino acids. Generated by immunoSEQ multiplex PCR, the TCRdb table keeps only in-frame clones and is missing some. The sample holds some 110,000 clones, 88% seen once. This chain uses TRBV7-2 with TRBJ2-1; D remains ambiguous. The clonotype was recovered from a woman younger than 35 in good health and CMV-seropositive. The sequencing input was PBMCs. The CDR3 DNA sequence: TGTGCCAGCAGCTTAGGGCCCAGGCTCGGTAAGATCTACAATGAGCAGTTCTTC. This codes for CASSLGPRLGKIYNEQFF.